This T cell receptor (beta chain) was captured by sequencing in a study of identical twins. In its sample, this clonotype was seen many times. Antigen specificity is unknown. TCRdb passed the 5' RACE reads through MiXCR, listing each CDR3 protein once. The table has approximately 530,000 distinct CDR3 sequences, 20% to 25% seen once. General observations from the study: Invariant MAIT and iNKT cells are populations that could partly confound zero-insertion analyses. Carriage of fewer insertions was seen in abundant cord blood beta clonotypes, whereas memory repertoires showed none. In monozygotic twins, models underestimated the sharing of out-of-frame TCR alpha.

V lost 4 bases to trimming and J lost 5 bases, with 6 bases between them. CDR3 length equals 12 residues. The data also belong to a second study, concerning yellow fever vaccine responses in identical twins.

The specimen was CD4+ T cells sorted from blood. The rearrangement joins TRBV12-3 or TRBV12-4 to TRBJ1-5; no clear D gene. The receptor was isolated from a woman between 18 and 29 years old in good health. CDR3 sequence (DNA): TGTGCCAGCAGTTGGTGGGATCAGCCCCAGCATTTT. Translation: CASSWWDQPQHF.